These T cell receptor beta chains were read from a single sample in a study of low-dose radiotherapy and immunotherapy resistance in tumors. One entry per CDR3 protein, called by TCRdb with MiXCR from the reads. There are about 58,000 distinct CDR3 sequences in the sample; about a quarter occur only once, and 6% to 8.5% lies in the top ten. The sample was PBMCs, taken after low-dose radiotherapy plus immunotherapy. These receptors came from a male donor with prostate cancer. Both conserved end residues are part of each CDR3.

CDR3,V
CASSERPPTVQYF,TRBV6-1
CASRLAGGPETQYF,TRBV6-5
CASSLTYSSTDTQYF,TRBV7-3
CASSQERGVTEAFF,TRBV4-3
CASRLNRGHNYEQYF,TRBV6-5
CASSEIAGGYEQYF,TRBV5-1
CASSQGGGRGSTEAFF,TRBV3-1
CASSPDSSYNEQFF,TRBV2
CASSLAGQEVRAFF,TRBV5-1
CARTSGGAFADTQYF,TRBV9
CSGARGRNTGELFF,TRBV29-1
CASRRTSATNSYEQYF,TRBV19
CSASPISGRAIKETQNF,TRBV20-1
CASRGGGREQYF,TRBV3-1
CASSSPGQGNSEQYF,TRBV27
CASSLVANTEAFF,TRBV12-3/TRBV12-4
CASSPSVETQYF,TRBV7-2
CASSFTDLGQYF,TRBV12-3/TRBV12-4
CASTAPGPETKETQYF,TRBV19